This passage covers 30 T cell receptor beta chains from one sample sequenced in a study of PD-L1 blockade in urothelial cancer. Sequenced by immunoSEQ multiplex PCR; TCRdb stores in-frame clones only, minus some. The sample holds 70,000 to 90,000 clones, roughly 84% seen once. Sample time point: pretreatment peripheral blood. The sequenced sample was PBMCs, obtained around atezolizumab (anti-PD-L1) treatment. These receptors were collected from a man between 60 and 75 years old with urothelial cancer.

J is TRBJ1-2 and V is TRBV7-9; D not certain. CDR1 and CDR2 (germline): SEHNR, FQNEAQ (reference sequence). The CDR3 totals 14 residues. The ends were cut back, 10 bases at V and 2 bases at J, with 17 bases in the middle. The CDR3 here is CAIAPVRSNYGYTF. CDR3 nucleotide sequence: TGTGCCATAGCACCGGTGAGGTCCAACTATGGCTACACCTTC.

The rearrangement uses TRBV7-2 and TRBJ2-7; the D gene is possibly TRBD2 (6 bases). The CDR3 length is 14 residues. Germline CDR1 reads SGHTA; CDR2 reads FQGNSA. Trimming pared 1 base from V and 6 bases from J, leaving 13 bases between. CDR3 region: CASSLDGSHGEQYF. As DNA, the CDR3 is TGTGCCAGCAGCTTAGACGGGAGTCATGGCGAGCAGTACTTC. Supplemented by reference TRBV7-2 and TRBJ2-7, the full variable domain reads GAGVSQSPSNKVTEKGKDVELRCDPISGHTALYWYRQSLGQGLEFLIYFQGNSAPDKSGLPSDRFSAERTGGSVSTLTIQRTQQEDSAVYLCASSLDGSHGEQYFGPGTRLTVT.

The CDR3 DNA sequence: TGTGCCAGCAGTTTAGGGGCCCTCTACGAGCAGTACTTC. Protein sequence: CASSLGALYEQYF. The rearrangement uses TRBV6-6 and TRBJ2-7; a possible D gene is TRBD1 (5 bases). The CDR3 totals 13 residues. The germline V and J ends were trimmed by 4 bases and 3 bases, with 10 bases remaining between them. Germline V gene sequence: CDR1 MNHNY, CDR2 SVGAGI (reference sequence).

The V gene is TRBV19, the J gene TRBJ2-5; 9 bases are a match to TRBD1. The ends lost 3 bases at V and 4 bases at J; junction bases unmatched: 12. Germline V lookup: CDR1 LNHDA, CDR2 SQIVND (reference sequence). This CDR3 has 17 amino acids. This CDR3 is CASSMGLGTGFSETQYF. The CDR3 DNA follows: TGTGCCAGTAGTATGGGACTCGGGACAGGGTTTTCAGAGACCCAGTACTTC.

The sample holds one count of this clone. The V call is TRBV28, the J call TRBJ1-5; maybe TRBD1 (5 bases). The CDR3 is 16 residues long. From germline, CDR1 is MDHEN and CDR2 SYDVKM. Trimming removed 7 bases at V and 3 bases at J, with 19 bases between. This CDR3 is CASTQPNDRINQPQHF. DNA for the CDR3: TGTGCCAGCACCCAACCCAACGACAGAATCAATCAGCCCCAGCATTTT.

The rearrangement joins TRBV6-5 to TRBJ2-2, with a weak D call TRBD2 (6 bases). The CDR3 has 15 amino acids. Germline CDR1 reads MNHEY; CDR2 reads SVGAGI. The V end lost 4 bases, the J end lost 5 bases, and 14 bases lay between the germline ends. In nucleotides, the CDR3 is TGTGCCAGCAGTTGGCGGGGCGCAGATACCGGGGAGCTGTTTTTT. Protein: CASSWRGADTGELFF.

The chain recombines TRBV4-2 with TRBJ2-1; 11 bases match TRBD2. This CDR3 has 15 amino acids. Germline lookup yields CDR1 LGHNA and CDR2 YNFKEQ. Trimming at V came to 1 base and at J to 8 bases, leaving 4 bases not matched to a gene. For the CDR3, the DNA is TGTGCCAGCAGCCAAGTCCTAGCGGGAGGATATGAGCAGTTCTTC. This encodes CASSQVLAGGYEQFF.

The chain carries TRBV19 and TRBJ2-1; possible D gene TRBD2, 5 bases. The germline gives CDR1 LNHDA, CDR2 SQIVND (reference sequence). The V end was cut by 2 bases, the J end by 5 bases, with 13 bases between. CDR3 length: 15 residues. The DNA of the CDR3 is TGTGCCAGTAGTATAATGGCCCCGGGAAACAATGAGCAGTTCTTC. Amino acid sequence: CASSIMAPGNNEQFF.

The chain uses TRBV10-2 and TRBJ1-3; 7 bases are a match to TRBD1. There are 15 residues in the CDR3. Losses at the gene ends were 4 bases for V and 0 bases for J; bases not matched to a gene: 3. The germline CDR1 and CDR2 sequences are WSHSY and SAAADI. CDR3 protein: CASSGDRDSGNTIYF. The CDR3 bases are TGCGCCAGCAGTGGTGACAGGGACTCTGGAAACACCATATATTTT.

V usage is TRBV6-6 and J usage is TRBJ1-5; the match to TRBD1 covers 7 bases. CDR3 length: 16 residues. CDR1 and CDR2 (germline): MNHNY, SVGAGI (reference sequence). The trim removed 6 bases at V and 8 bases at J, leaving 16 bases unmatched. The CDR3: CASRSSTGRVRKPQHF. Here the CDR3 DNA reads TGTGCCAGCAGATCATCGACAGGGCGGGTTAGGAAGCCCCAGCATTTT.

The table lists this clone with a few counts. This chain uses TRBV5-1 with TRBJ2-7; tentative D call: TRBD1 (5 bases). CDR3 length: 13 residues. The germline gives CDR1 SGHRS, CDR2 YFSETQ. With 4 bases removed from V and 6 bases from J, the gap between germline ends came to 14 bases. The CDR3 bases are TGCGCCAGCAGCCGGCACGACAGCTCCGAGCAGTACTTC. Encoded protein: CASSRHDSSEQYF.

This sequence joins TRBV5-4 and TRBJ1-1; weak D call: TRBD1 (6 bases). Germline loops: CDR1 SGHNT, CDR2 YYREEE (reference sequence). The CDR3 is 14 amino acids. V lost 4 bases and J lost 0, with 10 bases in between. The CDR3 coding sequence is TGTGCCAGCAGCCAGGACAGTATGAACACTGAAGCTTTCTTT. It specifies CASSQDSMNTEAFF.

CDR3 in amino acids: CATSRSTGNNSPLHF. The CDR3 DNA sequence: TGTGCCACCAGCAGAAGCACAGGGAATAATTCACCCCTCCACTTT. This chain links TRBV15 with TRBJ1-6; possible D gene TRBD1, 6 bases. The V gene lost 2 bases and the J gene lost 5 bases, with 10 bases spanning the gap. The germline CDR1 and CDR2 sequences are LNHNV and YYDKDF (reference sequence). The length of the CDR3 is 15 residues.

The chain joins TRBV7-9 to TRBJ1-1; D remains unclear. V lost 1 base to trimming and J lost 8 bases, with 5 bases between them. The germline V gene encodes CDR1 SEHNR and CDR2 FQNEAQ (reference sequence). The CDR3 sequence is 11 residues long. The CDR3 is CASSLGQEAFF. CDR3 in DNA: TGTGCCAGCAGCTTAGGGCAGGAAGCTTTCTTT.

This sequence joins TRBV19 and TRBJ1-5, with 8 bases matching TRBD1. The CDR3 runs to 16 residues. The ends lost 4 bases at V and 1 base at J; junction bases unmatched: 6. Germline assignment: CDR1 LNHDA and CDR2 SQIVND (reference sequence). DNA for the CDR3: TGTGCCAGTAGTAACGCCGGACAGGGAAGCAATCAGCCCCAGCATTTT. Protein product: CASSNAGQGSNQPQHF.

V gene TRBV5-6 combines with J gene TRBJ1-5, with D perhaps matching TRBD1 (5 bases). The CDR3 covers 14 residues. Germline CDR1 SGHDT, CDR2 YYEEEE. Deletions cut 3 bases from V and 1 base from J, with 8 bases between. CDR3 nucleotide sequence: TGTGCCAGCAGCTCTGGGGGGAGCAATCAGCCCCAGCATTTT. Its translation is CASSSGGSNQPQHF. Full variable domain (outside the CDR3, taken from reference TRBV5-6 and TRBJ1-5): DAGVTQSPTHLIKTRGQQVTLRCSPKSGHDTVSWYQQALGQGPQFIFQYYEEEERQRGNFPDRFSGHQFPNYSSELNVNALLLGDSALYLCASSSGGSNQPQHFGDGTRLSIL.

This rearrangement joins TRBV11-2 to TRBJ1-1; D gene ambiguous. The germline gives CDR1 SGHAT, CDR2 FQNNGV. Trimming left V 1 base short and J 3 bases short, with 6 bases between. CDR3 size: 13 residues. The CDR3 reads CASSLGTDTEAFF. The CDR3 DNA sequence: TGTGCCAGCAGCTTAGGAACGGACACTGAAGCTTTCTTT.

The chain uses TRBV28 and TRBJ2-1; 7 nucleotides match TRBD2. The CDR3 consists of 14 residues. Losses at the gene ends were 5 bases for V and 10 bases for J; bases not matched to a gene: 11. Germline loops: CDR1 MDHEN, CDR2 SYDVKM. The CDR3 DNA sequence: TGTGCCAGCAGTGAGGGCGGGAGCACCGGGGAGCAGTTCTTC. Amino acids: CASSEGGSTGEQFF. Full variable domain (outside the CDR3, taken from reference TRBV28 and TRBJ2-1): DVKVTQSSRYLVKRTGEKVFLECVQDMDHENMFWYRQDPGLGLRLIYFSYDVKMKEKGDIPEGYSVSREKKERFSLILESASTNQTSMYLCASSEGGSTGEQFFGPGTRLTVL.

V gene TRBV30 combines with J gene TRBJ1-4, with TRBD1 identical over 8 bases. Germline assignment: CDR1 GTSNPN and CDR2 SVGIG (reference sequence). The J segment lost 5 bases and the V segment lost 8 bases, leaving 4 bases of the junction unmatched. The CDR3 totals 12 residues. In DNA form, the CDR3 reads TGTGCCACTGACAGGGGAAATGAAAAACTGTTTTTT. It specifies CATDRGNEKLFF.

This chain joins TRBV9 and TRBJ1-2; D perhaps matches TRBD1 (5 bases). V was shortened by 0 bases and J by 5 bases, with 11 bases between the two germline ends. This CDR3 has 14 residues. Germline V gene sequence: CDR1 SGDLS, CDR2 YYNGEE. The DNA for the CDR3 is TGTGCCAGCAGCGTAGGGGCAGGGAGGTATGGCTACACCTTC. Protein product: CASSVGAGRYGYTF. Together with reference TRBV9 and TRBJ1-2, the CDR3 gives the full variable domain: DSGVTQTPKHLITATGQRVTLRCSPRSGDLSVYWYQQSLDQGLQFLIQYYNGEERAKGNILERFSAQQFPDLHSELNLSSLELGDSALYFCASSVGAGRYGYTFGSGTRLTVV.

The CDR3 sequence: CASSPRGRSYEQYF. The CDR3 DNA is TGTGCCAGCAGCCCGAGAGGGAGGTCCTACGAGCAGTACTTC. This rearrangement joins TRBV5-4 to TRBJ2-7, with a possible D match to TRBD2 (6 bases). V shed 4 bases and J shed 1 base, with 12 bases lying between them. The CDR3 runs to 14 residues. Per the germline V gene, CDR1 is SGHNT and CDR2 is YYREEE (reference sequence).

This sequence joins TRBV6-5 and TRBJ2-7; 7 nucleotides line up with TRBD1. J lost 1 base, V lost 2 bases, and 2 bases had no gene match. This CDR3 spans 14 amino acids. CDR1 is MNHEY, CDR2 SVGAGI, per germline. DNA of the CDR3: TGTGCCAGCAGTTACCTGGGACAGTCCTACGAGCAGTACTTC. Amino acid sequence: CASSYLGQSYEQYF.

The CDR3 nucleotides are TGTGCCAGCAGCGTAGGGGGACTAGCGGGAGGGTGGGGGCAGTTCTTC. Translation gives CASSVGGLAGGWGQFF. The chain is built from TRBV9 and TRBJ2-1; TRBD2 aligns across 16 bases. Germline V gives CDR1 SGDLS, CDR2 YYNGEE. The CDR3 is 16 amino acids. V lost 0 bases and J lost 12; bases outside the gene matches: 6.

The chain carries TRBV30 and TRBJ2-7, with D uncertain. Trimming left V 1 base short and J 2 bases short, with 15 bases between. The length of the CDR3 is 15 residues. From germline, CDR1 is GTSNPN and CDR2 SVGIG (reference sequence). CDR3 region: CAWSAPKPIAYEQYF. The CDR3 DNA follows: TGTGCCTGGAGTGCCCCGAAACCGATAGCCTACGAGCAGTACTTC.

This clone came up once. The chain is built from TRBV6-6 and TRBJ1-2, with 7 bases fitting TRBD1. Trimming cost V 2 bases and J 5 bases; bases outside gene matches: 5. The CDR3 has 14 amino acids. Germline V lookup: CDR1 MNHNY, CDR2 SVGAGI (reference sequence). This chain's CDR3 is CASSYAAGQYGYTF. The CDR3 DNA reads TGTGCCAGCAGTTACGCGGCGGGACAGTATGGCTACACCTTC.

The rearrangement links TRBV6-5 to TRBJ2-1; D is possibly TRBD2 (7 bases). Trimming removed 2 bases from V and 3 bases from J, with 14 bases in between. CDR3 length: 16 amino acids. Germline CDR1 and CDR2: MNHEY and SVGAGI. CDR3 in amino acids: CASSYDRGAYYNEQFF. In DNA, the CDR3 is TGTGCCAGCAGTTACGATCGGGGGGCCTACTACAATGAGCAGTTCTTC.

The chain couples TRBV19 to TRBJ2-3, with 8 bases identical to TRBD2. The CDR3 has 16 residues. Germline V CDR1 and CDR2: LNHDA, SQIVND (reference sequence). Trimming cost V 4 bases and J 0 bases; bases outside gene matches: 6. The CDR3 bases are TGTGCCAGTAGTAACCGACTAGCGTACAGCACAGATACGCAGTATTTT. The encoded protein is CASSNRLAYSTDTQYF.

As to this clone: The junction departs from the called germline gene at one end, perhaps through a read error. The chain employs TRBV7-2 and TRBJ1-5; no reliable D call. CDR1 and CDR2 from the germline V gene are SGHTA and FQGNSA. This CDR3 has 12 residues. In nucleotides, the CDR3 is TGTGCCAGCAGCCAGACGGGATCTCCTCATGCATTT. Translated, it gives CASSQTGSPHAF.

V is TRBV19 and J is TRBJ2-5, with a tentative D call TRBD1 (5 bases). The CDR3 contains 14 residues. Germline CDR1 and CDR2: LNHDA and SQIVND (reference sequence). V lost 4 bases, J lost 2 bases, and 11 bases lay in between. The DNA for the CDR3 is TGTGCCAGTAGTAGGGGCAGAACACAAGAGACCCAGTACTTC. This gives the protein CASSRGRTQETQYF.

The rearrangement links TRBV9 to TRBJ1-1; no clear D gene. In germline, CDR1 is SGDLS, CDR2 YYNGEE. The CDR3 is 20 amino acids. V was pared by 0 bases and J by 1 base, with 25 bases between. CDR3 nucleotides: TGTGCCAGCAGCGTAGACATCTGGTTGAGGAGTGGGTATCGGAACACTGAAGCTTTCTTT. Translated, it gives CASSVDIWLRSGYRNTEAFF.